This T cell receptor (beta chain) was captured in a study of regulatory T cells in long-lasting Graves disease. The time point here: newly diagnosed GD, antithyroid drugs for less than 3 months. From PBMCs, RNA was extracted and then used to make the TCR library. The CDR3 sequence is 17 residues long. CDR1 and CDR2 from the germline V gene are MDHEN and SYDVKM. Trimming removed 5 bases from V and 2 bases from J, with 16 bases in between. This clonotype was observed many times. Its antigen is as yet unknown. In building TCR beta libraries, iRepertoire HTBI primers were used together with Arm-PCR of CDR3 regions. One entry per CDR3 protein results from TCRdb running MiXCR on the multiplex PCR reads. The sample contains about 400,000 distinct CDR3 sequences, 15% of which appear only once. The study's findings and limits: Persistent disease samples used TRBV28, TRBJ1-2 and TRBJ2-5 preferentially. Persistent patients had more shared public clonotypes (2,741) than new patients (about 970).

The chain uses TRBV28 and TRBJ2-6; D may be TRBD1 or TRBD2 (5 bases each). Here the sequenced sample was peripheral blood mononuclear cells (PBMCs), taken at new diagnosis, from a patient treated with antithyroid drugs. The source is a female donor with Graves disease. CDR3 in amino acids: CASSGTTTVTGANVLTF. In nucleotides, the CDR3 is TGTGCCAGCAGTGGGACGACGACGGTTACTGGGGCCAACGTCCTGACTTTC. Full variable domain (rest looked up from reference TRBV28 and TRBJ2-6): DVKVTQSSRYLVKRTGEKVFLECVQDMDHENMFWYRQDPGLGLRLIYFSYDVKMKEKGDIPEGYSVSREKKERFSLILESASTNQTSMYLCASSGTTTVTGANVLTFGAGSRLTVL.